This passage covers 17 T cell receptor beta chains from one sample sequenced in a study of blood T cell repertoires in COVID-19. TCRdb keeps only in-frame clones here, not all; method: immunoSEQ multiplex PCR. The sample holds 60,000 to 75,000 clones, about 90% seen once. Sequencing was performed on peripheral blood. The receptors were gathered from a human donor in a cohort sampled during active COVID-19.

This rearrangement joins TRBV7-6 to TRBJ2-3; 10 positions agree with TRBD2. Germline V lookup: CDR1 SGHVS, CDR2 FNYEAQ. This CDR3 region has 16 residues. V was clipped by 8 bases and J by 2 bases; unmatched bases: 10. The CDR3 coding sequence is TGTGCCAGCGGTAACTTAGCGGGAGGACTCACAGATACGCAGTATTTT. Protein sequence: CASGNLAGGLTDTQYF.

The chain is built from TRBV5-6 and TRBJ2-7, with unresolved D. The CDR3 totals 14 residues. V lost 3 bases and J 0 bases, leaving 10 bases between the germline ends. CDR1 is SGHDT, CDR2 YYEEEE, per germline. Here the CDR3 reads CASSSPLSSYEQYF. The DNA of the CDR3 is TGTGCCAGCAGCTCGCCACTAAGCTCCTACGAGCAGTACTTC.

This rearrangement joins TRBV25-1 to TRBJ2-2; the match to TRBD1 covers 8 bases. The V and J ends lost 4 bases and 4 bases, in that order; junction bases with no gene match: 5. This CDR3 comprises 15 residues. Germline V gives CDR1 MGHDK, CDR2 SYGVNS. The CDR3 DNA sequence: TGTGCCAGCAGTGGGGGACAGGCGGGCACCGGGGAGCTGTTTTTT. It translates to CASSGGQAGTGELFF.

The chain recombines TRBV19 with TRBJ2-5; D call uncertain. V lost 0 bases and J lost 4, with 15 bases in between. This CDR3 region has 16 residues. The germline V gene has CDR1 LNHDA and CDR2 SQIVND (reference sequence). This CDR3 reads CASSIDSTSVVETQYF. The DNA of the CDR3 is TGTGCCAGTAGTATAGATAGCACCTCGGTAGTAGAGACCCAGTACTTC. Based on the CDR3 plus reference TRBV19 and TRBJ2-5, the full variable domain is DGGITQSPKYLFRKEGQNVTLSCEQNLNHDAMYWYRQDPGQGLRLIYYSQIVNDFQKGDIAEGYSVSREKKESFPLTVTSAQKNPTAFYLCASSIDSTSVVETQYFGPGTRLLVL.

The genes are TRBV2 and TRBJ1-3; D uncertain. From germline, CDR1 is SNHLY and CDR2 FYNNEI. This CDR3 has 16 residues. Trimming left V 2 bases short and J 0 bases short, with 11 bases between. CDR3 region: CASSERRLGSGNTIYF. DNA of the CDR3: TGTGCCAGCAGTGAACGGCGGCTTGGCTCTGGAAACACCATATATTTT.

The chain uses TRBV9 and TRBJ2-3; 7 nucleotides match TRBD1. V lost 3 bases and J lost 0; bases outside the gene matches: 4. Germline assignment: CDR1 SGDLS and CDR2 YYNGEE. The CDR3 spans 15 residues. The CDR3 spells CASSAGTVSTDTQYF. CDR3 in DNA: TGTGCCAGCAGCGCGGGGACAGTTAGCACAGATACGCAGTATTTT.

V usage is TRBV12-3 or TRBV12-4 and J usage is TRBJ2-7; D is undetermined. The CDR3 extends over 12 amino acids. V was cut by 3 bases and J by 6 bases, with 9 bases left in between. The CDR3: CASSFLGGEQYF. CDR3 DNA sequence: TGTGCCAGCAGTTTCCTCGGTGGCGAGCAGTACTTC.

A remark on this clone: The sample carries other DNA sequences with the same CDR3. CDR3 residues: CASSLPAGEQYF. CDR3 sequence (DNA): TGTGCCAGCAGCCTTCCTGCGGGCGAGCAGTACTTC. This sequence joins TRBV5-6 and TRBJ2-7; maybe TRBD2 (5 bases). V lost 4 bases, J lost 6 bases, and 11 bases lay in between. The CDR3 contains 12 residues. Germline assignment: CDR1 SGHDT and CDR2 YYEEEE.

This chain uses TRBV10-3 with TRBJ2-7; 9 nucleotides align to TRBD2. The J segment lost 0 bases and the V segment lost 2 bases, leaving 5 bases of the junction unmatched. There are 16 residues in the CDR3. Germline loops: CDR1 ENHRY, CDR2 SYGVKD. The CDR3: CAISEGLAGASYEQYF. The CDR3 nucleotides are TGTGCCATCAGTGAGGGGTTAGCGGGAGCCTCCTACGAGCAGTACTTC.

The chain uses TRBV5-1 and TRBJ2-3; D unresolved. Trimming cost V 0 bases and J 2 bases, with 10 bases left between them. Germline V lookup: CDR1 SGHRS, CDR2 YFSETQ. This CDR3 region has 15 residues. CDR3 loop: CASSLERRYTDTQYF. The CDR3 region has the DNA TGCGCCAGCAGCTTGGAGAGGAGATACACAGATACGCAGTATTTT. Full variable domain (outside the CDR3, taken from reference TRBV5-1 and TRBJ2-3): KAGVTQTPRYLIKTRGQQVTLSCSPISGHRSVSWYQQTPGQGLQFLFEYFSETQRNKGNFPGRFSGRQFSNSRSEMNVSTLELGDSALYLCASSLERRYTDTQYFGPGTRLTVL.

The genes are TRBV28 and TRBJ1-4, with TRBD1 identical over 8 bases. J lost 13 bases, V lost 5 bases, and 15 bases had no gene match. The CDR3 is 15 amino acids. Germline values: CDR1 MDHEN, CDR2 SYDVKM. The CDR3 nucleotides are TGTGCCAGCAGTCTTTCCCGACAGGGGTCGAATATACTGTTTTTT. It is translated as CASSLSRQGSNILFF.

In its sample, this clone was seen once. This chain uses TRBV5-1 with TRBJ2-3, with D possibly TRBD1 on 5 matching bases. V lost 3 bases, J lost 3 bases, and 11 bases lay in between. CDR1 is SGHRS and CDR2 is YFSETQ in the germline V gene. There are 14 residues in the CDR3. As DNA, the CDR3 is TGCGCCAGCAGCTCGTCAGGGCTAACAGATACGCAGTATTTT. Its protein is CASSSSGLTDTQYF. Together with reference TRBV5-1 and TRBJ2-3, the CDR3 gives the full variable domain: KAGVTQTPRYLIKTRGQQVTLSCSPISGHRSVSWYQQTPGQGLQFLFEYFSETQRNKGNFPGRFSGRQFSNSRSEMNVSTLELGDSALYLCASSSSGLTDTQYFGPGTRLTVL.

The V and J genes are TRBV19 and TRBJ2-3, with TRBD2 identical over 7 bases. Germline values: CDR1 LNHDA, CDR2 SQIVND (reference sequence). The ends lost 5 bases at V and 6 bases at J; junction bases unmatched: 11. This CDR3 spans 15 amino acids. The CDR3 spells CASSASSGRPDTQYF. The CDR3, as DNA: TGTGCCAGTAGTGCGTCTAGCGGCCGACCGGATACGCAGTATTTT.

This clone was picked up a small number of times. The rearrangement uses TRBV6-2 or TRBV6-3 and TRBJ2-5; 8 nucleotides match TRBD2. The germline CDR1 and CDR2 sequences are MNHEY and SVGEGT. The CDR3 loop spans 16 amino acids. V shed 4 bases and J 1 base; nucleotides not matched to a gene: 8. In nucleotides, the CDR3 is TGTGCCAGCAGTTCCATGGGACTAGAGGGCCAAGAGACCCAGTACTTC. Amino acids: CASSSMGLEGQETQYF.

The CDR3 DNA reads TGTGCCAGCAGCTCCACGACCGGTTCGGGAGAGACCCAGTACTTC. Translating gives CASSSTTGSGETQYF. The V and J genes are TRBV11-3 and TRBJ2-5; D call uncertain. The CDR3 is made up of 15 amino acids. CDR1 is SGHNT and CDR2 is YENEEA in the germline V gene. Trimming removed 4 bases from V and 4 bases from J, with 16 bases in between.

This sequence joins TRBV6-1 and TRBJ2-7; 9 bases agree with TRBD2. Germline CDR1 is MNHNS and CDR2 is SASEGT. The CDR3 is made up of 19 amino acids. Trimming cost V 2 bases and J 3 bases; bases outside gene matches: 17. The CDR3 region has the DNA TGTGCCAGCAGTGAAAGTCCGGGCTGGGCGGGAGGGTTGTTCTACGAGCAGTACTTC. This translates into CASSESPGWAGGLFYEQYF.

This chain uses TRBV19 with TRBJ2-1; 9 nucleotides match TRBD1. This CDR3 spans 15 amino acids. J was trimmed by 8 bases and V by 4 bases; bases with no gene match: 9. Per germline, CDR1 LNHDA and CDR2 SQIVND (reference sequence). Here the CDR3 reads CASSKPGQGVDEQFF. CDR3 in DNA: TGTGCCAGTAGTAAACCGGGACAGGGTGTCGATGAGCAGTTCTTC.